Below, 2 T cell receptor beta chains from the same sample are listed, as sequenced in a study of blood T cells in healthy people across ages. A sample-barcoded 5' primer and a J-beta primer mix were used in a second PCR of roughly 6 to 11 cycles. TCRdb re-analysed the 5' RACE reads in MiXCR, keeping a single row per CDR3 protein. This table has 1 million to 1.2 million distinct CDR3 sequences, approximately 38% appearing once. Input material: blood. The receptors stem from a man younger than 35 in good health.

This clonotype was detected only a few times. The chain uses TRBV4-3 and TRBJ2-5; no clear D gene. Germline CDR1 reads LGHNA; CDR2 reads YSLEER. This CDR3 region has 17 residues. V was pared by 0 bases and J by 11 bases, with 25 bases between. CDR3 in DNA: TGCGCCAGCAGCCAAGATCGAAGCACGGCCTCCTACAATGAGCAGTACTTC. Translating it yields CASSQDRSTASYNEQYF.

The rearrangement links TRBV7-7 to TRBJ2-1, with unresolved D. This CDR3 comprises 14 residues. The V gene's germline CDR1 is SSHAT and CDR2 FNYEAQ (reference sequence). Trimming shortened V by 5 bases and J by 3 bases, and 11 bases separated the two germline ends. The CDR3 sequence: CASSLPDGYNEQFF. The CDR3 region has the DNA TGTGCCAGCAGCCTTCCGGACGGCTACAATGAGCAGTTCTTC.